These 32 T cell receptor beta chains originate from one sample sequenced in a study of blood T cell repertoires in COVID-19 (TCRdb year 2020). The protocol used for the library was the immunoSEQ multiplex PCR assay. In its TCRdb copy, this immuneACCESS table keeps in-frame sequences only and misses some clones. Where compared with another copy, unresolved V genes explain less than half of these, and the others have no known cause. The sample table holds 400,000 or so clones, of which 80% to 95% were seen once. The ten largest clones represent 0.6% of the sample. Material for sequencing was PBMCs or T cells enriched from blood (not recorded which). The receptors derive from a man aged 18 to 29 who had recovered from COVID-19.

Concerning this clone: Other DNA sequences in the sample encode the same CDR3. The CDR3 nucleotides read TGTGCCAGCAGCCAAGGAGCCGGGGCTGAAGCTTTCTTT. Translating it yields CASSQGAGAEAFF. The chain employs TRBV3-1 (or the pseudogene TRBV3-2) and TRBJ1-1; D not resolved. Germline V gives CDR1 LGHDT, CDR2 YNNKEL (reference sequence). The CDR3 runs to 13 residues. Between the trimmed V and J ends, which lost 1 base and 6 bases, there was a span of 9 bases.

The chain is built from TRBV18 and TRBJ2-7; weak D call: TRBD1 (5 bases). CDR3 length equals 15 residues. The V and J ends lost 2 bases and 4 bases respectively, with 15 bases between them. Germline V gene data show CDR1 as KGHSH and CDR2 as LQKENI. This chain's CDR3 is CASSPWGGRVYEQYF. CDR3 coding DNA: TGTGCCAGCTCACCATGGGGCGGTCGAGTTTACGAGCAGTACTTC.

This clone was detected a few times. The chain has TRBV10-3 and TRBJ2-7, with 8 bases aligning to TRBD2. V shed 4 bases and J 0 bases; nucleotides not matched to a gene: 14. From germline, CDR1 is ENHRY and CDR2 SYGVKD. This CDR3 region has 18 residues. The CDR3 DNA is TGTGCCATCAGTGCCCCAAGAGAGGGCGGGAGGAGCTCCTACGAGCAGTACTTC. Its protein is CAISAPREGGRSSYEQYF.

As concerns this clone: The junction departs from germline at one end; a sequencing error may be responsible. The chain links TRBV3-1 (or the pseudogene TRBV3-2) to TRBJ1-1; 9 bases are a match to TRBD1. From germline, CDR1 is LGHDT and CDR2 YNNKEL (reference sequence). This CDR3 is built from 15 residues. DNA for the CDR3: TGTGCCAGCAGCCAACCTGGGACAGGGAACGCTGAAGCTTTCTTT. Its translation is CASSQPGTGNAEAFF.

A single count supports this clone. The chain links TRBV5-1 to TRBJ1-2; D may be TRBD1 (6 bases). V lost 0 bases and J 4 bases, leaving 13 bases between the germline ends. This CDR3 comprises 15 residues. Germline lookup yields CDR1 SGHRS and CDR2 YFSETQ. The CDR3 region is CASSLGDRPSYGYTF. The CDR3, as DNA: TGCGCCAGCAGCTTGGGTGACAGGCCGTCCTATGGCTACACCTTC.

The chain has TRBV6-6 and TRBJ2-2; D may be TRBD2 (5 bases). CDR3 size: 16 residues. The ends were cut back, 6 bases at V and 2 bases at J, with 16 bases in the middle. CDR1 and CDR2 from the germline V gene are MNHNY and SVGAGI (reference sequence). CDR3 DNA: TGTGCCAGCAGCCCCCCGGGGAGCACAAACACCGGGGAGCTGTTTTTT. Its protein product is CASSPPGSTNTGELFF.

In this sample, this clone turned up once. The rearrangement uses TRBV25-1 and TRBJ2-3; TRBD2 matches 7 bases. The ends lost 7 bases at V and 0 bases at J; junction bases unmatched: 7. The CDR3 loop spans 15 amino acids. Germline V lookup: CDR1 MGHDK, CDR2 SYGVNS. Here the CDR3 reads CASTSSGPSTDTQYF. CDR3 coding DNA: TGTGCCAGCACTTCTAGCGGTCCTAGCACAGATACGCAGTATTTT.

This clone was seen only a few times. The chain couples TRBV2 to TRBJ2-4; the D gene is possibly TRBD2 (5 bases). Trimming left V 1 base short and J 13 bases short, with 11 bases between. The CDR3 extends over 12 amino acids. Per the germline V gene, CDR1 is SNHLY and CDR2 is FYNNEI. Written as DNA, the CDR3 is TGTGCCAGCAGTGAAGATGGAGGCGCCCAGTACTTC. This gives the protein CASSEDGGAQYF.

The J gene is TRBJ1-2, the V gene TRBV27, with TRBD1 matching 9 bases. The CDR3 loop spans 16 amino acids. Looked up from germline, CDR1 is MNHEY and CDR2 is SMNVEV (reference sequence). After removal of 5 bases from V and 4 bases from J, the junction contained 11 bases not matched to a gene. CDR3 DNA: TGTGCCAGCAGTGTTGGAGGACAGGGGTTAACCTATGGCTACACCTTC. It specifies CASSVGGQGLTYGYTF.

This clone was seen only a few times. The chain couples TRBV11-2 to TRBJ1-1, with 7 bases matching TRBD1. The V and J ends lost 2 bases and 4 bases, in that order; junction bases with no gene match: 1. The CDR3 totals 13 residues. CDR1 is SGHAT and CDR2 is FQNNGV in the germline V gene. This CDR3 reads CASSLRGLTEAFF. CDR3 nucleotides: TGTGCCAGCAGCTTAAGGGGGCTCACTGAAGCTTTCTTT.

The rearrangement links TRBV3-1 (or the pseudogene TRBV3-2) to TRBJ1-2; 9 bases are a match to TRBD1. Germline V gene sequence: CDR1 LGHDT, CDR2 YNNKEL (reference sequence). This CDR3 has 15 amino acids. V lost 2 bases to trimming and J lost 8 bases; unmatched junction nucleotides: 9. The CDR3 region is CASSQNRDRDIGYTF. CDR3 bases: TGTGCCAGCAGCCAAAACCGGGACAGGGATATCGGCTACACCTTC.

The rearrangement joins TRBV5-5 to TRBJ2-1; 8 positions match TRBD2. V was pared by 2 bases and J by 0 bases, with 4 bases of the junction left unmatched. This CDR3 is 16 amino acids long. The germline CDR1 and CDR2 sequences are SGHKS and YYEKEE (reference sequence). CDR3 nucleotides: TGTGCCAGCAGCTTACTAGCGGTAAGCTCCTACAATGAGCAGTTCTTC. Translating gives CASSLLAVSSYNEQFF.

V and J are TRBV19 and TRBJ1-2; weak D call: TRBD1 (5 bases). Trimming removed 5 bases from V and 2 bases from J, with 15 bases in between. The CDR3 runs to 15 residues. CDR1 is LNHDA, CDR2 SQIVND, per germline (reference sequence). Here the CDR3 DNA reads TGTGCCAGTAGTGCCGACAGCTTAGGGAACTATGGCTACACCTTC. Amino acids: CASSADSLGNYGYTF. Drawing the rest from reference TRBV19 and TRBJ1-2, the complete variable domain is DGGITQSPKYLFRKEGQNVTLSCEQNLNHDAMYWYRQDPGQGLRLIYYSQIVNDFQKGDIAEGYSVSREKKESFPLTVTSAQKNPTAFYLCASSADSLGNYGYTFGSGTRLTVV.

J is TRBJ1-1 and V is TRBV10-1, with 9 positions matching TRBD1. The CDR3 is 17 residues long. The germline V gene has CDR1 WNHNN and CDR2 SYGVQD (reference sequence). J lost 1 base, V lost 3 bases, and 9 bases had no gene match. CDR3 in DNA: TGCGCCAGCAGTGACGGGACAGGGTTGACCCCGAACACTGAAGCTTTCTTT. This translates into CASSDGTGLTPNTEAFF.

This rearrangement joins TRBV4-1 to TRBJ2-6; D is perhaps TRBD2 (6 bases). The germline gives CDR1 MGHRA, CDR2 YSYEKL. Trimming shortened V by 1 base and J by 5 bases, and 18 bases separated the two germline ends. CDR3 length: 18 amino acids. CDR3 in DNA: TGCGCCAGCAGCCAAGCGGCACGGGAGAGGGTGAGGGCCAACGTCCTGACTTTC. Its protein product is CASSQAARERVRANVLTF.

This sequence joins TRBV7-9 and TRBJ1-4, with D unclear. V lost 5 bases and J lost 0, with 7 bases in between. The CDR3 runs 14 residues. The germline CDR1 and CDR2 sequences are SEHNR and FQNEAQ (reference sequence). The CDR3 here is CASSIQPTNEKLFF. The CDR3 bases are TGTGCCAGCAGCATACAACCAACTAATGAAAAACTGTTTTTT.

The chain has TRBV7-7 and TRBJ2-2; the match to TRBD1 covers 9 bases. V was clipped by 6 bases and J by 7 bases; unmatched bases: 6. CDR3 length: 14 residues. From germline, CDR1 is SSHAT and CDR2 FNYEAQ (reference sequence). CDR3 nucleotides: TGTGCCAGCAGTCCACAGGGGGCTGGCGGGGAGCTGTTTTTT. It codes for CASSPQGAGGELFF.

The chain couples TRBV9 to TRBJ1-3; possible D gene TRBD1, 6 bases. The ends were cut back, 2 bases at V and 4 bases at J, with 16 bases in the middle. CDR1 and CDR2 (germline): SGDLS, YYNGEE. This CDR3 region has 16 residues. In DNA form, the CDR3 reads TGTGCCAGCAGCGTTGGGGGCGACAGAATGGGAAACACCATATATTTT. Translated: CASSVGGDRMGNTIYF.

Here the CDR3 reads CASSEDGVSWTEAFF. The CDR3 DNA reads TGTGCCAGCAGTGAAGACGGGGTCTCGTGGACTGAAGCTTTCTTT. The rearrangement links TRBV2 to TRBJ1-1, with no clear D. Trimming left V 1 base short and J 5 bases short, with 14 bases between. Germline V gene data show CDR1 as SNHLY and CDR2 as FYNNEI. The CDR3 runs to 15 residues.

Worth noting for this clone: This specimen includes other DNA sequences encoding the same CDR3. The genes are TRBV5-1 and TRBJ2-7; TRBD1 aligns across 8 bases. CDR1 SGHRS and CDR2 YFSETQ come from the germline V gene. The CDR3 is 15 residues long. V lost 4 bases and J lost 0; bases outside the gene matches: 6. This chain's CDR3 is CASSLRTGSSYEQYF. The CDR3 DNA is TGCGCCAGCAGCCTCAGGACAGGGAGCTCCTACGAGCAGTACTTC. The full variable domain, rest sourced from reference TRBV5-1 and TRBJ2-7, is KAGVTQTPRYLIKTRGQQVTLSCSPISGHRSVSWYQQTPGQGLQFLFEYFSETQRNKGNFPGRFSGRQFSNSRSEMNVSTLELGDSALYLCASSLRTGSSYEQYFGPGTRLTVT.

The rearrangement uses TRBV5-1 and TRBJ1-6, with a possible D match to TRBD1 (6 bases). The V end was cut by 5 bases, the J end by 7 bases, with 10 bases between. Germline V gene sequence: CDR1 SGHRS, CDR2 YFSETQ. The CDR3 runs to 13 residues. CDR3 nucleotide sequence: TGCGCCAGCAGTCAGGGGTTGAATTCACCCCTCCACTTT. Encoded protein: CASSQGLNSPLHF.

The chain links TRBV5-1 to TRBJ2-3; a possible D gene is TRBD2 (7 bases). There are 15 residues in the CDR3. Germline CDR1 reads SGHRS; CDR2 reads YFSETQ. V dropped 2 bases and J dropped 2 bases, with 12 bases sitting between them. The CDR3 coding sequence is TGCGCCAGCAGCTTACGGGGGGCCTACACAGATACGCAGTATTTT. This gives the protein CASSLRGAYTDTQYF.

The V gene is TRBV19, the J gene TRBJ1-2, with D possibly matching TRBD1 (6 bases). Trimming removed 7 bases at V and 1 base at J, with 19 bases between. The CDR3 has 16 residues. Germline loops: CDR1 LNHDA, CDR2 SQIVND (reference sequence). For the CDR3, the DNA is TGTGCCAGTACCCAGAACGGGGGGGCCCTTAACTATGGCTACACCTTC. Protein: CASTQNGGALNYGYTF.

This clone was counted a few times. V and J are TRBV2 and TRBJ1-1; D gene ambiguous. This CDR3 contains 13 residues. V gave up 8 bases and J gave up 2 bases, with 12 bases separating them. The germline gives CDR1 SNHLY, CDR2 FYNNEI. Here the CDR3 DNA reads TGTGCCAGCCTCCGACACCAAAACACTGAAGCTTTCTTT. Translating it yields CASLRHQNTEAFF.

V usage is TRBV19 and J usage is TRBJ2-7; perhaps TRBD1 as D (6 bases). CDR3 length: 15 amino acids. The V gene's germline CDR1 is LNHDA and CDR2 SQIVND (reference sequence). V shed 3 bases and J shed 3 bases, with 15 bases lying between them. CDR3 DNA sequence: TGTGCCAGTAGTATTGCAGGGGACGGAAGCTACGAGCAGTACTTC. Amino acids: CASSIAGDGSYEQYF. Variable domain in full (rest from reference TRBV19 and TRBJ2-7): DGGITQSPKYLFRKEGQNVTLSCEQNLNHDAMYWYRQDPGQGLRLIYYSQIVNDFQKGDIAEGYSVSREKKESFPLTVTSAQKNPTAFYLCASSIAGDGSYEQYFGPGTRLTVT.

The V call is TRBV5-1, the J call TRBJ2-1; D unclear. Germline values: CDR1 SGHRS, CDR2 YFSETQ. Trimming shortened V by 2 bases and J by 0 bases, and 9 bases separated the two germline ends. This CDR3 is 15 amino acids long. CDR3 in amino acids: CASSFGVSSYNEQFF. In DNA form, the CDR3 reads TGCGCCAGCAGCTTTGGTGTTAGCTCCTACAATGAGCAGTTCTTC.

The chain recombines TRBV5-5 with TRBJ2-7, with 8 bases lining up with TRBD1. The CDR3 extends over 15 amino acids. With 2 bases clipped from V and 3 bases from J, the junction kept 7 bases outside the gene matches. The germline gives CDR1 SGHKS, CDR2 YYEKEE (reference sequence). Here the CDR3 reads CASSLTGGWIYEQYF. In DNA form, the CDR3 reads TGTGCCAGCAGCTTAACAGGGGGTTGGATCTACGAGCAGTACTTC.

The gene calls are TRBV3-1 (or the pseudogene TRBV3-2) and TRBJ2-7; D gene ambiguous. CDR1 is LGHDT and CDR2 is YNNKEL in the germline V gene (reference sequence). The CDR3 runs 15 residues. V lost 7 bases to trimming and J lost 5 bases, with 21 bases between them. The CDR3 bases are TGTGCCAGCACTCAGCGAAACTCCCTCGTACACGAGCAGTACTTC. It codes for CASTQRNSLVHEQYF.

V usage is TRBV19 and J usage is TRBJ2-7, with a tentative D call TRBD2 (6 bases). V gave up 0 bases and J gave up 7 bases, with 13 bases separating them. Germline V gene sequence: CDR1 LNHDA, CDR2 SQIVND (reference sequence). This CDR3 is built from 14 residues. This CDR3 is CASSIDQSAGEQYF. The CDR3 nucleotides read TGTGCCAGTAGTATAGACCAGTCTGCGGGGGAGCAGTACTTC.

The J gene is TRBJ2-7, the V gene TRBV2; 9 bases map to TRBD1. The CDR3 loop spans 16 amino acids. From germline, CDR1 is SNHLY and CDR2 FYNNEI. After removal of 6 bases from V and 0 bases from J, the junction contained 9 bases not matched to a gene. The CDR3 sequence is CASRAAGTGYSYEQYF. For the CDR3, the DNA is TGTGCCAGCAGGGCCGCTGGGACAGGGTACTCCTACGAGCAGTACTTC.

The rearrangement joins TRBV4-1 to TRBJ2-1; 8 nucleotides line up with TRBD2. The CDR3 has 16 residues. V was clipped by 5 bases and J by 2 bases; unmatched bases: 8. Germline V lookup: CDR1 MGHRA, CDR2 YSYEKL. CDR3 nucleotide sequence: TGCGCCAGCAGCTCCCCCGGGACTAGGGCCTACAATGAGCAGTTCTTC. Translation: CASSSPGTRAYNEQFF.

This sequence joins TRBV7-9 and TRBJ2-1; D unresolved. Trimming cost V 3 bases and J 6 bases, with 6 bases left between them. Germline values: CDR1 SEHNR, CDR2 FQNEAQ (reference sequence). This CDR3 is built from 12 residues. The CDR3 nucleotides read TGTGCCAGCAGCTTCCTCTCCAATGAGCAGTTCTTC. Its protein is CASSFLSNEQFF.